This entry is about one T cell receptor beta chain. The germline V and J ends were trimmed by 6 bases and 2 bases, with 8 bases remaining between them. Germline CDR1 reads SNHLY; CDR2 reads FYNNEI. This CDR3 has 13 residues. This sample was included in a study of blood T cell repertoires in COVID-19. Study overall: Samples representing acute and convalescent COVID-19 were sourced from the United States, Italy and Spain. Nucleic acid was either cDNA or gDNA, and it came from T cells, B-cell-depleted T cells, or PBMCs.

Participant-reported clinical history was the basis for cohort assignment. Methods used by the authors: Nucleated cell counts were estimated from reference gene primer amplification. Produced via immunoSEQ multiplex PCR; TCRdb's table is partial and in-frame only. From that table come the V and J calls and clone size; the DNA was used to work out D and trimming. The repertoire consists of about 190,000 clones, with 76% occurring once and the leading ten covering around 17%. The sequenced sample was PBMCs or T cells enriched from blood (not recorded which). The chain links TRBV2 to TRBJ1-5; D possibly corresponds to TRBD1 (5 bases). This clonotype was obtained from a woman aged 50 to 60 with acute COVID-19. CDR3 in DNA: TGTGCCAGCAGAACAGGACGCAATCAGCCCCAGCATTTT. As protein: CASRTGRNQPQHF.